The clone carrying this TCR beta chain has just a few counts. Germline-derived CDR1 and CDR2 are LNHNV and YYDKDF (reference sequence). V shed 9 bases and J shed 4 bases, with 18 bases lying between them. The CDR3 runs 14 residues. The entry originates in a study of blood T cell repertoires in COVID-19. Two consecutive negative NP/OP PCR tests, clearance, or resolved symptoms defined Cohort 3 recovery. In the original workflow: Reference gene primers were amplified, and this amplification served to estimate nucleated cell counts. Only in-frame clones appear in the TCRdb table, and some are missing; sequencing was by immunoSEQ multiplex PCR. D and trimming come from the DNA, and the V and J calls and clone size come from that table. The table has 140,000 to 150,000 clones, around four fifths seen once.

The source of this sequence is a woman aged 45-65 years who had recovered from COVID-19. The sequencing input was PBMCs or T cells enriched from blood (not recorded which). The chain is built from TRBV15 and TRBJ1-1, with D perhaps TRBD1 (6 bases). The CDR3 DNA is TGTGCCACTTCCGGGGACGGGGGGCCCACTGAAGCTTTCTTT. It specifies CATSGDGGPTEAFF.